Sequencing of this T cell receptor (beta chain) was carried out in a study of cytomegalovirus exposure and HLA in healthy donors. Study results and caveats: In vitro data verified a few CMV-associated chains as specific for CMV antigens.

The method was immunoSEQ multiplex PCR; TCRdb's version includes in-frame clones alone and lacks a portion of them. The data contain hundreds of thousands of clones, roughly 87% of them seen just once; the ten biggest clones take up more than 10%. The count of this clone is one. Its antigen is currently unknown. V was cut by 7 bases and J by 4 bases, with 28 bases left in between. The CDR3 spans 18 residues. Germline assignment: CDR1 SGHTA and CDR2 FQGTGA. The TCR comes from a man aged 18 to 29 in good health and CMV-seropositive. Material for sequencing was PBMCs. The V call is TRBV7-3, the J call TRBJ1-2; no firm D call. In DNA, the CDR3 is TGTGCCAGCACCCCCCTACTAGCGGGAGGGCCAAGTGGCTATGGCTACACCTTC. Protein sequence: CASTPLLAGGPSGYGYTF.